This TCR beta chain stems from a study of PD-L1 blockade in urothelial cancer. Study-level information: The patients' atezolizumab therapy, 1,200 mg intravenously every 3 weeks, started in the mid-2010s. Once treatment had started, blood was analyzed at 3 weeks (second dose) and again at 6 weeks.

A spike-in of synthetic TCR analog templates was added to each PCR. This table comes from immunoSEQ multiplex PCR, and its TCRdb copy is limited to in-frame clones, with some not included. The sample lists roughly 45,000 clones; more than 70% were seen once. Between the trimmed V and J ends, which lost 5 bases and 0 bases, there was a span of 10 bases. The germline V gene encodes CDR1 MNHNS and CDR2 SASEGT. The CDR3 has 14 residues. Time point in this sample: pretreatment peripheral blood. All patients carried locally advanced or metastatic urothelial carcinoma. The chain employs TRBV6-1 and TRBJ1-1; D is undetermined. This specimen consisted of PBMCs, obtained around atezolizumab (anti-PD-L1) treatment. The TCR was taken from a man aged 60-69 years with urothelial cancer. The CDR3 coding sequence is TGTGCCAGCAGTCGTGAACTGATGAACACTGAAGCTTTCTTT. Translation: CASSRELMNTEAFF.